One TCR beta chain is described in this entry. Its antigen remains unknown. The CDR3 loop spans 14 amino acids. Per the germline V gene, CDR1 is PRHDT and CDR2 is FYEKMQ (reference sequence). With V trimmed by 3 bases and J by 8 bases, 4 bases remained unmatched. The sample is drawn from a study of early T cells in non-severe SARS-CoV-2 infection. The overall study: Sequencing input comprised bulk RNA from unsorted whole blood; chain pairing was not available.

Study-wide results and caveats: Reliance on VDJdb matching favored anti-spike CD8 responses; private and CD4 specificities were missed.

Attachment of unique molecular identifiers was made to individual cDNA molecules. TCRdb reprocessed the 5' RACE reads via MiXCR and lists one record per CDR3 protein. In the table there are 45,000 or so distinct CDR3 sequences, 23% of which are singletons. This sequence was found in an adult who was a healthcare worker with PCR-confirmed SARS-CoV-2 infection or an uninfected control (not recorded which). This sequence joins TRBV13 and TRBJ1-6; 7 bases are a match to TRBD1. The source was whole blood, collected at baseline. The CDR3 nucleotides read TGTGCCAGCAGCTTCGACAGGGAGCATTCACCCCTCCACTTT. Amino acid sequence: CASSFDREHSPLHF.